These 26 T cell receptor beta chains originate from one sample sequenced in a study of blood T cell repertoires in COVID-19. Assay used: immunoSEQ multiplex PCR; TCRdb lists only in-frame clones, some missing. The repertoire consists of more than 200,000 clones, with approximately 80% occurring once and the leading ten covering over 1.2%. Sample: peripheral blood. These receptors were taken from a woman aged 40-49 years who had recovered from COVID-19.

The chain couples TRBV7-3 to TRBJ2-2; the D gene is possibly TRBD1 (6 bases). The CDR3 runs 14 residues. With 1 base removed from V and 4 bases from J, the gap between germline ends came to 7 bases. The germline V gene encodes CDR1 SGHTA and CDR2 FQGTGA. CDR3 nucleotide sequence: TGTGCCAGCAGCTTAATCAGGGGCACCGGGGAGCTGTTTTTT. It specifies CASSLIRGTGELFF. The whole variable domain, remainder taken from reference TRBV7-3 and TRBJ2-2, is GAGVSQTPSNKVTEKGKYVELRCDPISGHTALYWYRQSLGQGPEFLIYFQGTGAADDSGLPNDRFFAVRPEGSVSTLKIQRTERGDSAVYLCASSLIRGTGELFFGEGSRLTVL.

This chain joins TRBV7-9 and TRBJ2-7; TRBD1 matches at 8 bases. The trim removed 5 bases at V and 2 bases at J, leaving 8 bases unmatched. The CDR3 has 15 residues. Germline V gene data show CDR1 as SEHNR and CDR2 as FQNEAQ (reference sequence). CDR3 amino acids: CASSPDREKAYEQYF. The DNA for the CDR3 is TGTGCCAGCAGCCCGGACAGGGAAAAAGCCTACGAGCAGTACTTC.

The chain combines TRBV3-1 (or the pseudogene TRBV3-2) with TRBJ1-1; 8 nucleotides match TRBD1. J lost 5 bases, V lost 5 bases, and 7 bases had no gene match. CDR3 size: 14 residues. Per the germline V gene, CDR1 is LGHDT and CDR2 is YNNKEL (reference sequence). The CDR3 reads CASSITGGPTEAFF. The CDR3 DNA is TGTGCCAGCAGCATAACAGGGGGTCCAACTGAAGCTTTCTTT.

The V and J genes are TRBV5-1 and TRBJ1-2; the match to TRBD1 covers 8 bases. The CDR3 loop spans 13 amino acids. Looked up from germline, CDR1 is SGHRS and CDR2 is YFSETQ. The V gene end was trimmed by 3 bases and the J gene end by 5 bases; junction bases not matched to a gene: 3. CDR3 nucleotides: TGCGCCAGCAGCTCACAGGGGGGGTATGGCTACACCTTC. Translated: CASSSQGGYGYTF.

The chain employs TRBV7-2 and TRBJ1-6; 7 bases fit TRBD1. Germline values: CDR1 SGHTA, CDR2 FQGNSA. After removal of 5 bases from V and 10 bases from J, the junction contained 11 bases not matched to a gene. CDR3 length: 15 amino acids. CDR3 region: CASSLRQGKDSPLHF. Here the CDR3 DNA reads TGTGCCAGCAGCCTAAGACAGGGAAAAGACTCACCCCTCCACTTT.

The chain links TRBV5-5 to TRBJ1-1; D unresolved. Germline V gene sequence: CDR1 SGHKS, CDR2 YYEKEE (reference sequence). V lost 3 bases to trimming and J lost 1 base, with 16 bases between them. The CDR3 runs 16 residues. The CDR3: CASSSSVGVGNTEAFF. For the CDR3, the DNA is TGTGCCAGCAGCTCCTCCGTCGGGGTCGGGAACACTGAAGCTTTCTTT.

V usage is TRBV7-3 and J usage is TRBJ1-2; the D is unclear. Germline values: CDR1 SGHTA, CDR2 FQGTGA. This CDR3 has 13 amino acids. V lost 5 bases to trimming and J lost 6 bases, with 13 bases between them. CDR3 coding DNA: TGTGCCAGCAGCGCGGGGAACCGGGATGGCTACACCTTC. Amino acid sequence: CASSAGNRDGYTF.

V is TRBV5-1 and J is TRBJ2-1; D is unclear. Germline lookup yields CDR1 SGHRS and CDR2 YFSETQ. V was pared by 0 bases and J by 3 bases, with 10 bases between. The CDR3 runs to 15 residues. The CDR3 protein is CASSLGYQNYNEQFF. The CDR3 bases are TGCGCCAGCAGCTTGGGGTATCAGAACTACAATGAGCAGTTCTTC.

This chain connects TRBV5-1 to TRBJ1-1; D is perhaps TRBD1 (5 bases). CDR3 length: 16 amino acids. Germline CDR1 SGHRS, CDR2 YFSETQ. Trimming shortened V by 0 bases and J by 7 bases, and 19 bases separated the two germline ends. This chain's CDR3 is CASSLGTDRYTLEAFF. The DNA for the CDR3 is TGCGCCAGCAGCTTGGGAACAGACAGATATACCCTTGAAGCTTTCTTT.

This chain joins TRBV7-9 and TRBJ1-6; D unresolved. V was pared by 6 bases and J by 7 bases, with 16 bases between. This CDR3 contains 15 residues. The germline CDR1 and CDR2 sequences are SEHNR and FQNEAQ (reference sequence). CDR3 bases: TGTGCCAGCAGTAACCCTTCGTCGGGGAATTCACCCCTCCACTTT. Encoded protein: CASSNPSSGNSPLHF.

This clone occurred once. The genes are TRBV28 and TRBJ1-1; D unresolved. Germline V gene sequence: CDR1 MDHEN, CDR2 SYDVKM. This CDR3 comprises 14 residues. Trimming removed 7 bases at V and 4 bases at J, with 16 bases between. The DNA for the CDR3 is TGTGCCAGCACCCAGAGGGAAAGGCCCACTGAAGCTTTCTTT. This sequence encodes CASTQRERPTEAFF.

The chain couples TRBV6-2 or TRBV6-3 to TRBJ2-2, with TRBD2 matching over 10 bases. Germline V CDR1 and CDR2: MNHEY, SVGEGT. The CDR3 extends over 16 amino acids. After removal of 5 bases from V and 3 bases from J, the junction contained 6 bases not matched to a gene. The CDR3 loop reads CASSKRGGLDTGELFF. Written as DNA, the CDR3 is TGTGCCAGCAGTAAGCGGGGGGGCCTCGACACCGGGGAGCTGTTTTTT.

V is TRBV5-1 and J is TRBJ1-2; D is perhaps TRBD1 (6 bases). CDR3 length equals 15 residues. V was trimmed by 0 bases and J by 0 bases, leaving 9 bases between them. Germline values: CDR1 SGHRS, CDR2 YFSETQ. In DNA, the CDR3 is TGCGCCAGCAGCTTGGAGGGGGAAACTAACTATGGCTACACCTTC. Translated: CASSLEGETNYGYTF.

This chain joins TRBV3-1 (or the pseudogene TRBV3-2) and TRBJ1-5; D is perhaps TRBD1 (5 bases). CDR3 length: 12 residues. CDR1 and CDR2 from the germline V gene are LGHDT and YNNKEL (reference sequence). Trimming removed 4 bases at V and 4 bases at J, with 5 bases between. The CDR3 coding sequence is TGTGCCAGCAGCCCAGGGAATCAGCCCCAGCATTTT. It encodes CASSPGNQPQHF.

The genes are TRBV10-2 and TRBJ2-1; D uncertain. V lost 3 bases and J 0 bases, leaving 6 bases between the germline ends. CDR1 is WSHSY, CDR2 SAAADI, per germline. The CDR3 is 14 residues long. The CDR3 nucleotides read TGCGCCAGCAGTGATTTTAGCTCCTACAATGAGCAGTTCTTC. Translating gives CASSDFSSYNEQFF.

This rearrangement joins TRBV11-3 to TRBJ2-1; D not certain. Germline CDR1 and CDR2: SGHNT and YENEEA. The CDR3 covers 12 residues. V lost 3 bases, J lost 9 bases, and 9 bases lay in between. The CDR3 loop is CASSFQASEQFF. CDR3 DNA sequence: TGTGCCAGCAGCTTTCAGGCCAGTGAGCAGTTCTTC.

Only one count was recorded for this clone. CDR3: CASSFGDQGETQYF. CDR3 sequence (DNA): TGCGCCAGCAGCTTTGGGGATCAGGGGGAGACCCAGTACTTC. The rearrangement links TRBV5-1 to TRBJ2-5; a possible D gene is TRBD1 (6 bases). With 2 bases removed from V and 5 bases from J, the gap between germline ends came to 13 bases. CDR3 size: 14 residues. CDR1 is SGHRS, CDR2 YFSETQ, per germline.

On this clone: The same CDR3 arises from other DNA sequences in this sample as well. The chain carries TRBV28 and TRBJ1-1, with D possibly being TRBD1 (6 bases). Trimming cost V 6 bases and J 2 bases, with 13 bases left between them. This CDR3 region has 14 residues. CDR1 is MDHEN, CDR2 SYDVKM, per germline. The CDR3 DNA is TGTGCCAGCAGCTACAGGGCTGGAAACACTGAAGCTTTCTTT. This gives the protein CASSYRAGNTEAFF.

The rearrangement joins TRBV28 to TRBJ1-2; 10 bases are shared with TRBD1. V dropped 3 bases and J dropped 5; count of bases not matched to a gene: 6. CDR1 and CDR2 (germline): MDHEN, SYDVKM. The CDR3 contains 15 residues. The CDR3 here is CASSLAGTGVYGYTF. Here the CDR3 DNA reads TGTGCCAGCAGTTTGGCCGGGACAGGGGTTTATGGCTACACCTTC.

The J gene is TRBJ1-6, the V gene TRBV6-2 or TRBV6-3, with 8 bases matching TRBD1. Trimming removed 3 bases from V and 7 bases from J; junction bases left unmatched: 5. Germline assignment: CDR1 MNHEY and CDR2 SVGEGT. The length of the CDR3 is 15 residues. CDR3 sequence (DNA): TGTGCCAGCAGTTATACCGGGACAGGCAATTCACCCCTCCACTTT. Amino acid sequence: CASSYTGTGNSPLHF.

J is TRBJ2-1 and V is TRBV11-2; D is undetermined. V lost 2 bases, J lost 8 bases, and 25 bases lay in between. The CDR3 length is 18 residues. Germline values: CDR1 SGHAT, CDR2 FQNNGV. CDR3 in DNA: TGTGCCAGCAGCTTATTTGCGTATCTAGATATGAAGTTCGATGAGCAGTTCTTC. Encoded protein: CASSLFAYLDMKFDEQFF.

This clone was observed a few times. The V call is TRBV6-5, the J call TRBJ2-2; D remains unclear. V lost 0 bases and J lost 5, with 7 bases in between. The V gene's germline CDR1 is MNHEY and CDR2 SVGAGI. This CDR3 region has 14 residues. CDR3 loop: CASSYSPTTGELFF. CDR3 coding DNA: TGTGCCAGCAGTTACTCACCCACAACCGGGGAGCTGTTTTTT.

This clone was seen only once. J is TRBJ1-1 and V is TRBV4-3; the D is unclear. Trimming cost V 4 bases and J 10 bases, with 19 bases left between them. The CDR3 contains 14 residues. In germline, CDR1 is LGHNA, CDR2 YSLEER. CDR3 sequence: CASSPPGGIYAAFF. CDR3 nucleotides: TGCGCCAGCAGCCCTCCGGGAGGGATCTATGCAGCTTTCTTT.

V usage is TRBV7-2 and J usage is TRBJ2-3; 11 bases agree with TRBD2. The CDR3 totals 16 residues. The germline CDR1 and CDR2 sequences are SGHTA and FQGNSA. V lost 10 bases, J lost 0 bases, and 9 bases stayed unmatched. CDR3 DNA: TGTGCCACCCCAACTAGCGGGGGCTCAAGCACAGATACGCAGTATTTT. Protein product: CATPTSGGSSTDTQYF.

This CDR3 reads CASSLDKQLNTEAFF. The CDR3 region has the DNA TGCGCCAGCAGCTTGGACAAACAATTGAACACTGAAGCTTTCTTT. V usage is TRBV5-1 and J usage is TRBJ1-1, with D hard to call. V dropped 0 bases and J dropped 0 bases, with 9 bases sitting between them. This CDR3 region has 15 residues. The germline V gene has CDR1 SGHRS and CDR2 YFSETQ.

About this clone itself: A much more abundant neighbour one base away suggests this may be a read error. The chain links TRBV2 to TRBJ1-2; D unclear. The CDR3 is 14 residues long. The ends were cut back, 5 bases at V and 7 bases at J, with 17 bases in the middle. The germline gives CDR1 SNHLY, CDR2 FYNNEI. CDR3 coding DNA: TGTGCCAGCAGTAAAGTTGTAGAGACGGGTGGCTACACCTTC. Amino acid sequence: CASSKVVETGGYTF.